This entry concerns a single T cell receptor beta chain. The data were taken from a study of blood T cell repertoires in COVID-19. Study context: The cDNA or gDNA used as material had been derived from T cells, B-cell-depleted T cells, or PBMCs.

Trimming took 0 bases from V and 2 from J, leaving 8 bases between them. The CDR3 runs to 15 residues. In germline, CDR1 is MGHRA, CDR2 YSYEKL. Profiled with immunoSEQ multiplex PCR; TCRdb holds only in-frame clones, not every one. The data hold roughly 18,000 clones, with roughly 85% observed a single time. The clonotype comes from a man older than 75 with acute or convalescent COVID-19. This chain uses TRBV4-1 with TRBJ2-1; the D is unclear. The source material was peripheral blood. The CDR3 coding sequence is TGCGCCAGCAGCCAAGAAGGCCTAGCCTACAATGAGCAGTTCTTC. It encodes CASSQEGLAYNEQFF.